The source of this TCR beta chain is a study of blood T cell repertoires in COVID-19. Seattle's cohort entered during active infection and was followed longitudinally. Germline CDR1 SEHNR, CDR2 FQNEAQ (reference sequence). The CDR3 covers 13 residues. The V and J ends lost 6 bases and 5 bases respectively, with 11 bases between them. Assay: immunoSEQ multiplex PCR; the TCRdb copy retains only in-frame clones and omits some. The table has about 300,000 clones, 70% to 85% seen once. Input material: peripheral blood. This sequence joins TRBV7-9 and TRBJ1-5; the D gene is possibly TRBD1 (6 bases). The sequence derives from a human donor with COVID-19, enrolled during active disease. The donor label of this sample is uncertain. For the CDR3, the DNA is TGTGCCAGCAGTGGGGGGGGCGATCAGCCCCAGCATTTT. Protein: CASSGGGDQPQHF.